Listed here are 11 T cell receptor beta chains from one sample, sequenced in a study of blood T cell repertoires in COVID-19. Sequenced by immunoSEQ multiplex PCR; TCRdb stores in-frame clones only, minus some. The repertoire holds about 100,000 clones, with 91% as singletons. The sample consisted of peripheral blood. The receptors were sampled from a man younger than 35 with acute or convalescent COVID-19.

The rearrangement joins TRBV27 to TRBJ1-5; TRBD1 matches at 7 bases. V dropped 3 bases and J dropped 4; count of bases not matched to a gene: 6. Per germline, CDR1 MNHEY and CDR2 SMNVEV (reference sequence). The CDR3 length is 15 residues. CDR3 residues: CASSFNRGLNQPQHF. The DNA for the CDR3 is TGTGCCAGCAGTTTTAACAGGGGATTAAATCAGCCCCAGCATTTT.

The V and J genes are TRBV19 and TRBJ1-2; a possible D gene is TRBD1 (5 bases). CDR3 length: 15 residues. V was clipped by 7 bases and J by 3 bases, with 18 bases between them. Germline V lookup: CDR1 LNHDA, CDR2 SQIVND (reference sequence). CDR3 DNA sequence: TGTGCCAGTACCATGTCGGGGGGTATGGACTATGGCTACACCTTC. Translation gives CASTMSGGMDYGYTF.

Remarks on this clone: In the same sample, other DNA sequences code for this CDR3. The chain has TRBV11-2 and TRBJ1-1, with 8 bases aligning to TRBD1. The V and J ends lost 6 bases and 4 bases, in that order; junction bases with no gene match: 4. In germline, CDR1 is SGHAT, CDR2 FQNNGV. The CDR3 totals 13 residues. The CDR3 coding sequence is TGTGCCAGCAGATACACAGGGGGCACTGAAGCTTTCTTT. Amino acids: CASRYTGGTEAFF. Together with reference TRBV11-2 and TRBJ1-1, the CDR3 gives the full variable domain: EAGVAQSPRYKIIEKRQSVAFWCNPISGHATLYWYQQILGQGPKLLIQFQNNGVVDDSQLPKDRFSAERLKGVDSTLKIQPAKLEDSAVYLCASRYTGGTEAFFGQGTRLTVV.

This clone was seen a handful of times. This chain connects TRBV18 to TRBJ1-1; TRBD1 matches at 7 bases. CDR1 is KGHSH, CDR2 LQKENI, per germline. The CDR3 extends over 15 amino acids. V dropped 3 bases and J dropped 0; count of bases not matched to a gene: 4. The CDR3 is CASSPGQVLNTEAFF. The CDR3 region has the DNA TGTGCCAGCTCACCCGGACAGGTGTTGAACACTGAAGCTTTCTTT.

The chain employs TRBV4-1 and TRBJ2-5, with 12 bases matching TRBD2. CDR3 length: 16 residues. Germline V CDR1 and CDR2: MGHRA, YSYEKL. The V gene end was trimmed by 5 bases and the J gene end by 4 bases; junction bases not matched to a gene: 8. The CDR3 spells CASSYRLAGDLETQYF. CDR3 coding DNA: TGCGCCAGCAGCTACCGACTAGCGGGGGATCTAGAGACCCAGTACTTC.

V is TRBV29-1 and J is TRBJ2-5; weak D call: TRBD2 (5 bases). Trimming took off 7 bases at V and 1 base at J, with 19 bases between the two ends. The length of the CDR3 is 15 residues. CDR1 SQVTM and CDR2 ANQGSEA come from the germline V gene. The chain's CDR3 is CSALPGTSPQETQYF. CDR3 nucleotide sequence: TGCAGCGCTCTCCCGGGCACTAGTCCCCAAGAGACCCAGTACTTC. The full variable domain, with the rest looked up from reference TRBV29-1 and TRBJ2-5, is SAVISQKPSRDICQRGTSLTIQCQVDSQVTMMFWYRQQPGQSLTLIATANQGSEATYESGFVIDKFPISRPNLTFSTLTVSNMSPEDSSIYLCSALPGTSPQETQYFGPGTRLLVL.

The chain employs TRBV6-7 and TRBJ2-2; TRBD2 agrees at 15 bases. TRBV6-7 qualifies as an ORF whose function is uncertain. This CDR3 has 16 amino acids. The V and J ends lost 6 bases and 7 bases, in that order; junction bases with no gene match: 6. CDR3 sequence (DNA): TGTGCCAGCAGATGGACTAGCGGGAGGGCCGACGGGGAGCTGTTTTTT. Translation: CASRWTSGRADGELFF.

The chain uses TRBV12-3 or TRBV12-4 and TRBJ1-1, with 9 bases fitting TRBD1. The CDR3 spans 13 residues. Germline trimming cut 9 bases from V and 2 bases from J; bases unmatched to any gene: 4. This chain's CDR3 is CASVGQGNTEAFF. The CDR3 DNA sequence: TGTGCCAGTGTGGGACAGGGAAACACTGAAGCTTTCTTT.

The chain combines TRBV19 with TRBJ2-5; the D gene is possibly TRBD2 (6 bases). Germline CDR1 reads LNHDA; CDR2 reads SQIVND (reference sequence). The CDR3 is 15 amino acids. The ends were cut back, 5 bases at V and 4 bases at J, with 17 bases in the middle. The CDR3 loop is CASSPRAAGGETQYF. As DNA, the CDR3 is TGTGCCAGTAGTCCTCGTGCCGCCGGGGGAGAGACCCAGTACTTC.

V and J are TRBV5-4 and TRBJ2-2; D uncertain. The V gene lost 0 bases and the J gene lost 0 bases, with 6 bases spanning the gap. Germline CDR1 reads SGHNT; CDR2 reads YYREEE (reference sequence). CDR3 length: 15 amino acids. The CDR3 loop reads CASSLALANTGELFF. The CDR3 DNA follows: TGTGCCAGCAGCTTGGCCCTAGCGAACACCGGGGAGCTGTTTTTT.

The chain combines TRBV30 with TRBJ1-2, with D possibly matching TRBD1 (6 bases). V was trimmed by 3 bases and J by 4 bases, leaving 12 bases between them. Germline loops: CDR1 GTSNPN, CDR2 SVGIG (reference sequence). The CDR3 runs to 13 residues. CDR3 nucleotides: TGTGCCTGGAGCAGAACAGGGACCTATGGCTACACCTTC. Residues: CAWSRTGTYGYTF.